This TCR beta chain was retrieved from a study of T-cell reconstitution after alpha-beta-depleted transplantation in children. The CDR3 length is 15 residues. V lost 3 bases and J lost 3; bases outside the gene matches: 2. This clonotype was picked up a small number of times. During its preparation, the TCRbeta library received unique molecular identifiers. MiXCR, applied by TCRdb to the PCR reads, yields one record per CDR3 protein. The top ten hold about 2.4% of the sample, which has 240,000 or so distinct CDR3 sequences, more than 10% seen once. The origin of this receptor is a human donor who donated a stem cell graft to a child with acute lymphoblastic leukemia. V gene TRBV12-3 or TRBV12-4 combines with J gene TRBJ2-6; 7 positions agree with TRBD2. The material was PBMCs from the stem cell graft donor, obtained from the stem cell graft. CDR3 in DNA: TGTGCCAGCAGTTTTGGGGGGGTTGGGGCCAACGTCCTGACTTTC. Translating gives CASSFGGVGANVLTF.